This T cell receptor (beta chain) emerged from a study of spatial heterogeneity in lung cancer. Indicated time point: sample taken at primary tumor resection. The study sequenced unsorted whole RNA from tumor, nontumor lung or frozen PBMC. V was trimmed by 1 base and J by 0 bases, leaving 7 bases between them. Germline values: CDR1 DFQATT, CDR2 SNEGSKA (reference sequence). The CDR3 extends over 15 amino acids. Every TCR cDNA molecule carried a tag that served as a unique molecular identifier. TCRdb processed the 5' RACE reads anew with MiXCR; each CDR3 protein has one entry. The profile shows tens of thousands of distinct CDR3 sequences, under 7.5% of them singletons.

The V call is TRBV20-1, the J call TRBJ1-6, with D unresolved. The sample in question was PBMCs, obtained at surgery. The TCR comes from a female donor with early-stage non-small cell lung cancer. CDR3 in amino acids: CSARVRSSYNSPLHF. Here the CDR3 DNA reads TGCAGTGCTAGAGTTCGGAGCTCCTATAATTCACCCCTCCACTTT.